The 30 T cell receptor beta chains below were found in one sample sequenced in a study of blood T cell repertoires in COVID-19. Sequencing used immunoSEQ multiplex PCR; TCRdb keeps in-frame clones, though not all of them. The sample carries fewer than 250,000 clones, about four fifths recorded once. Sequencing input: PBMCs or T cells enriched from blood (not recorded which). The receptors stem from a woman aged 30 to 39 who had recovered from COVID-19.

The V gene is TRBV28, the J gene TRBJ2-2, with TRBD2 matching 8 bases. The CDR3 loop spans 17 amino acids. Trimming cost V 5 bases and J 5 bases; bases outside gene matches: 13. Germline CDR1 MDHEN, CDR2 SYDVKM. The CDR3 loop is CASSPLSGIMWTGELFF. The CDR3 DNA is TGTGCCAGCAGTCCCCTTAGCGGGATAATGTGGACCGGGGAGCTGTTTTTT.

The chain uses TRBV11-2 and TRBJ1-6; D might be TRBD1 (6 bases). CDR3 size: 12 residues. The germline V gene has CDR1 SGHAT and CDR2 FQNNGV. Trimming left V 6 bases short and J 15 bases short, with 15 bases between. The CDR3 nucleotides read TGTGCCAGCAGTGACACAGGGATTCACCTCCACTTT. It translates to CASSDTGIHLHF.

The chain links TRBV5-1 to TRBJ1-2; 7 nucleotides line up with TRBD1. This CDR3 comprises 14 residues. Germline trimming cut 0 bases from V and 7 bases from J; bases unmatched to any gene: 6. Germline-derived CDR1 and CDR2 are SGHRS and YFSETQ. The CDR3 spells CASSLDGQASGYTF. Here the CDR3 DNA reads TGCGCCAGCAGCTTGGACGGACAGGCAAGTGGCTACACCTTC.

The rearrangement links TRBV27 to TRBJ1-4; tentative D call: TRBD1 (5 bases). V gave up 10 bases and J gave up 0 bases, with 12 bases separating them. The CDR3 has 14 residues. From germline, CDR1 is MNHEY and CDR2 SMNVEV (reference sequence). The CDR3, as DNA: TGTGCCACCAGGGAGATTGCAACTAATGAAAAACTGTTTTTT. This codes for CATREIATNEKLFF.

This clone was picked up a small number of times. The chain recombines TRBV21-1 with TRBJ2-7; the table's TRBD1 call for D was not verified on the DNA. TRBV21-1 represents a pseudogene. The CDR3 is 18 amino acids. The CDR3 sequence is CASSSKLSSTAEPYEQYF. For the CDR3, the DNA is TGTGCCAGCAGTTCCAAATTGTCATCGACAGCTGAACCCTACGAGCAGTACTTC.

The table lists this clone with a count of one. V usage is TRBV5-1 and J usage is TRBJ2-4; 9 bases agree with TRBD1. Germline lookup yields CDR1 SGHRS and CDR2 YFSETQ. Trimming took 1 base from V and 8 from J; bases not matched to a gene: 4. This CDR3 has 14 amino acids. CDR3 DNA: TGCGCCAGCAGCTTGACCGACAGGGGGGACATTCAGTACTTC. This gives the protein CASSLTDRGDIQYF.

V is TRBV9 and J is TRBJ1-1; tentatively, D is TRBD1 (6 bases). From germline, CDR1 is SGDLS and CDR2 YYNGEE. The V gene lost 4 bases and the J gene lost 1 base, with 11 bases spanning the gap. CDR3 length equals 14 residues. In nucleotides, the CDR3 is TGTGCCAGCAGCTCACAGGGCACGAACACTGAAGCTTTCTTT. It is translated as CASSSQGTNTEAFF.

The chain joins TRBV28 to TRBJ1-2; perhaps TRBD1 as D (5 bases). Trimming removed 6 bases from V and 8 bases from J, with 22 bases in between. Germline V lookup: CDR1 MDHEN, CDR2 SYDVKM. The CDR3 loop spans 15 amino acids. In DNA, the CDR3 is TGTGCCAGCAGCCTAGGCAGGGTCGGGCTTGGGGGCTACACCTTC. It is translated as CASSLGRVGLGGYTF.

The table lists this clone with a few counts. The chain couples TRBV5-4 to TRBJ2-7; 7 bases match TRBD1. The germline CDR1 and CDR2 sequences are SGHNT and YYREEE (reference sequence). V shed 4 bases and J 10 bases; nucleotides not matched to a gene: 8. The CDR3 contains 12 residues. The chain's CDR3 is CASSPDRVPQYF. CDR3 bases: TGTGCCAGCAGCCCCGACAGGGTGCCTCAGTACTTC.

The chain is built from TRBV2 and TRBJ2-2; TRBD1 matches 9 bases. The CDR3 is 16 residues long. Looked up from germline, CDR1 is SNHLY and CDR2 is FYNNEI. The trim removed 5 bases at V and 0 bases at J, leaving 4 bases unmatched. The CDR3 sequence is CASSSRQGANTGELFF. The CDR3 DNA sequence: TGTGCCAGCAGTTCCCGACAGGGGGCGAACACCGGGGAGCTGTTTTTT.

The V and J genes are TRBV5-1 and TRBJ2-1, with TRBD1 identical over 10 bases. V lost 4 bases to trimming and J lost 8 bases; unmatched junction nucleotides: 9. Germline V CDR1 and CDR2: SGHRS, YFSETQ. The CDR3 has 15 residues. DNA of the CDR3: TGCGCCAGCAGCAGCCGGGACAGGGGCTGGGATGAGCAGTTCTTC. Protein product: CASSSRDRGWDEQFF.

This chain links TRBV29-1 with TRBJ1-5, with D maybe TRBD1 (5 bases). V shed 6 bases and J shed 6 bases, with 12 bases lying between them. Germline CDR1 SQVTM, CDR2 ANQGSEA. The CDR3 consists of 12 residues. The CDR3 sequence: CSVGGEGQPQHF. In DNA form, the CDR3 reads TGCAGCGTGGGAGGGGAGGGTCAGCCCCAGCATTTT. The variable domain in full, with the rest retrieved from reference TRBV29-1 and TRBJ1-5, is SAVISQKPSRDICQRGTSLTIQCQVDSQVTMMFWYRQQPGQSLTLIATANQGSEATYESGFVIDKFPISRPNLTFSTLTVSNMSPEDSSIYLCSVGGEGQPQHFGDGTRLSIL.

This chain links TRBV3-1 (or the pseudogene TRBV3-2) with TRBJ2-7; 7 bases map to TRBD1. V shed 5 bases, J shed 4 bases, and the junction held 5 bases outside the gene matches. The length of the CDR3 is 13 residues. Germline assignment: CDR1 LGHDT and CDR2 YNNKEL (reference sequence). DNA for the CDR3: TGTGCCAGCAGCATGACAGGGTTTTACGAGCAGTACGTC. Amino acid sequence: CASSMTGFYEQYV.

V gene TRBV25-1 combines with J gene TRBJ1-2; a weak D match, TRBD1 (5 bases). V shed 4 bases and J shed 7 bases, with 10 bases lying between them. The CDR3 extends over 12 amino acids. CDR1 and CDR2 (germline): MGHDK, SYGVNS. In DNA form, the CDR3 reads TGTGCCAGCAGTGGGGGCCCCGGTGGCTACACCTTC. It encodes CASSGGPGGYTF.

The chain couples TRBV24-1 to TRBJ1-1, with TRBD1 matching over 8 bases. After removal of 5 bases from V and 4 bases from J, the junction contained 2 bases not matched to a gene. The length of the CDR3 is 13 residues. From germline, CDR1 is KGHDR and CDR2 SFDVKD. CDR3 in amino acids: CATSGTGSTEAFF. As DNA, the CDR3 is TGTGCCACCAGTGGGACAGGGAGCACTGAAGCTTTCTTT.

This clone showed up just once. This chain connects TRBV9 to TRBJ2-7; maybe TRBD1 (5 bases). The CDR3 has 14 amino acids. Trimming shortened V by 0 bases and J by 1 base, and 8 bases separated the two germline ends. Germline CDR1 SGDLS, CDR2 YYNGEE. CDR3 amino acids: CASSVAGASYEQYF. CDR3 coding DNA: TGTGCCAGCAGCGTAGCTGGGGCATCCTACGAGCAGTACTTC.

The chain recombines TRBV5-1 with TRBJ2-1; TRBD2 agrees at 11 bases. Unmatched junction bases numbered 4, after V lost 2 bases and J lost 3 bases. CDR3 length: 16 amino acids. CDR1 SGHRS and CDR2 YFSETQ come from the germline V gene. The CDR3 is CASSFVAGGLYNEQFF. Written as DNA, the CDR3 is TGCGCCAGCAGCTTTGTAGCGGGGGGGCTCTACAATGAGCAGTTCTTC.

This chain connects TRBV25-1 to TRBJ1-1, with D maybe TRBD1 (6 bases). The CDR3 runs to 15 residues. Germline-derived CDR1 and CDR2 are MGHDK and SYGVNS. With 3 bases removed from V and 0 bases from J, the gap between germline ends came to 11 bases. The CDR3 loop reads CASSDPDSMNTEAFF. DNA of the CDR3: TGTGCCAGCAGTGACCCGGACAGCATGAACACTGAAGCTTTCTTT.

V gene TRBV30 combines with J gene TRBJ1-4; D possibly corresponds to TRBD1 (5 bases). Germline assignment: CDR1 GTSNPN and CDR2 SVGIG (reference sequence). Trimming left V 4 bases short and J 5 bases short, with 14 bases between. The CDR3 spans 14 residues. Written as DNA, the CDR3 is TGTGCCTGGAACCGGGGGGAAGCGAATGAAAAACTGTTTTTT. Translation gives CAWNRGEANEKLFF.

This chain links TRBV25-1 with TRBJ1-2; D gene unclear. V was clipped by 4 bases and J by 5 bases, with 8 bases between them. Germline CDR1 is MGHDK and CDR2 is SYGVNS. This CDR3 is built from 12 residues. Written as DNA, the CDR3 is TGTGCCAGCAGTGTTCCCGTTTATGGCTACACCTTC. Translation gives CASSVPVYGYTF.

V and J are TRBV3-1 (or the pseudogene TRBV3-2) and TRBJ1-2, with D perhaps TRBD1 (5 bases). Germline V gene lookup returns CDR1 LGHDT and CDR2 YNNKEL (reference sequence). V lost 6 bases and J 11 bases, leaving 19 bases between the germline ends. The CDR3 is 13 amino acids. DNA of the CDR3: TGTGCCAGCAGAACGGGGGGGGTCGTCAATTACACCTTC. The encoded protein is CASRTGGVVNYTF.

This clone is a singleton in its sample. The V call is TRBV10-3, the J call TRBJ1-1; 11 bases are shared with TRBD1. Germline V gene lookup returns CDR1 ENHRY and CDR2 SYGVKD. The CDR3 runs 16 residues. The V segment lost 6 bases and the J segment 2 bases; nucleotides outside the gene matches: 8. The CDR3 DNA is TGTGCCATCAGCGGAGGACAGGGGGCCTCCAACACTGAAGCTTTCTTT. Translated, it gives CAISGGQGASNTEAFF.

The rearrangement joins TRBV7-2 to TRBJ2-5, with 7 bases matching TRBD2. This CDR3 is built from 14 residues. Germline CDR1 SGHTA, CDR2 FQGNSA. The V gene end was trimmed by 5 bases and the J gene end by 6 bases; junction bases not matched to a gene: 9. The CDR3 DNA follows: TGTGCCAGCAGCCTGGGAGGGGTGGGACAGACCCAGTACTTC. Protein: CASSLGGVGQTQYF. Full variable domain (missing parts from reference TRBV7-2 and TRBJ2-5): GAGVSQSPSNKVTEKGKDVELRCDPISGHTALYWYRQSLGQGLEFLIYFQGNSAPDKSGLPSDRFSAERTGGSVSTLTIQRTQQEDSAVYLCASSLGGVGQTQYFGPGTRLLVL.

This clone occurred once. This chain links TRBV29-1 with TRBJ2-1; 7 bases are a match to TRBD1. In germline, CDR1 is SQVTM, CDR2 ANQGSEA. The junction had 7 bases not matched to a gene; V was cut back by 5 bases and J by 6 bases. The length of the CDR3 is 13 residues. The CDR3 sequence is CSVRGPDLNEQFF. The CDR3 DNA reads as TGCAGCGTTAGGGGGCCTGATCTCAATGAGCAGTTCTTC.

The chain is built from TRBV18 and TRBJ2-1, with 7 bases aligning to TRBD2. Germline assignment: CDR1 KGHSH and CDR2 LQKENI. CDR3 size: 15 residues. Losses at the gene ends were 3 bases for V and 4 bases for J; bases not matched to a gene: 6. CDR3 DNA sequence: TGTGCCAGCTCACCTGATGGGACTATATACAATGAGCAGTTCTTC. Residues: CASSPDGTIYNEQFF.

V usage is TRBV28 and J usage is TRBJ1-4; tentatively, D is TRBD1 (6 bases). The CDR3 has 15 residues. Trimming took 6 bases from V and 2 from J, leaving 13 bases between them. Per germline, CDR1 MDHEN and CDR2 SYDVKM. The CDR3 nucleotides are TGTGCCAGCAGCCCTCCCAGGGGTACTAATGAAAAACTGTTTTTT. Translation gives CASSPPRGTNEKLFF.

The chain links TRBV28 to TRBJ1-4; a weak D match, TRBD1 (5 bases). The germline V gene has CDR1 MDHEN and CDR2 SYDVKM. Trimming took 2 bases from V and 0 from J, leaving 10 bases between them. CDR3 length: 16 residues. CDR3 in amino acids: CASSLRDSATNEKLFF. CDR3 bases: TGTGCCAGCAGTTTACGGGACTCTGCAACTAATGAAAAACTGTTTTTT.

The sample holds one count of this clone. Written as DNA, the CDR3 is TGTGCCAGCAGTCGACAGAGACCTAGCACAGATACGCAGTATTTT. Protein product: CASSRQRPSTDTQYF. J is TRBJ2-3 and V is TRBV3-1 (or the pseudogene TRBV3-2); TRBD1 might be the D (5 bases). This CDR3 is built from 15 residues. The ends were cut back, 6 bases at V and 0 bases at J, with 13 bases in the middle. CDR1 and CDR2 from the germline V gene are LGHDT and YNNKEL (reference sequence).

The rearrangement uses TRBV7-2 and TRBJ2-3; 8 positions match TRBD1. CDR1 is SGHTA, CDR2 FQGNSA, per germline. The CDR3 covers 14 residues. Germline trimming cut 1 base from V and 4 bases from J; bases unmatched to any gene: 1. The CDR3 here is CASSLDRGADTQYF. The CDR3 nucleotides are TGTGCCAGCAGCTTAGACAGGGGGGCAGATACGCAGTATTTT.

V gene TRBV10-3 combines with J gene TRBJ1-4; D uncertain. The CDR3 is made up of 15 amino acids. V was clipped by 3 bases and J by 5 bases, with 13 bases between them. Germline CDR1 ENHRY, CDR2 SYGVKD. The CDR3 DNA reads TGTGCCATCAGTGAAAACGTTTGGAGAAATGAAAAACTGTTTTTT. Protein product: CAISENVWRNEKLFF.